The sequence of this T cell receptor (beta chain) was determined in a study of blood T cell repertoires in COVID-19. The overall study: The United States, Italy and Spain supplied acute and convalescent COVID-19 samples. In each case, the material was cDNA or gDNA derived from T cells, B-cell-depleted T cells, or PBMCs.

Germline CDR1 reads SGDLS; CDR2 reads YYNGEE. This CDR3 region has 14 residues. Germline trimming cut 0 bases from V and 7 bases from J; bases unmatched to any gene: 4. The authors' processing: Amplification from reference gene primers served as the basis for estimated nucleated cell counts. Only in-frame clones appear in the TCRdb table, and some are missing; sequencing was by immunoSEQ multiplex PCR. For V, J and clone size, that table is used; D and trimming come from the DNA. The data contain around 100,000 clones, about 87% of them seen just once; the ten biggest clones take up under 3%. The gene calls are TRBV9 and TRBJ1-2; 9 bases map to TRBD1. The source material was peripheral blood. This TCR was recovered from a man aged 45 to 65 with active or convalescent COVID-19. Written as DNA, the CDR3 is TGTGCCAGCAGCGTAGGGGACAGGGTTGCTGGCTACACCTTC. Amino acid sequence: CASSVGDRVAGYTF.